This T cell receptor (beta chain) comes out of a study of blood T cell repertoires in COVID-19. Study context: There were acute and convalescent COVID-19 samples, and they came from the United States, Italy and Spain.

Only in-frame clones appear in the TCRdb table, and some are missing; sequencing was by immunoSEQ multiplex PCR. The data show about 180,000 clones, roughly 84% seen once. This CDR3 is 15 amino acids long. V lost 4 bases, J lost 3 bases, and 6 bases stayed unmatched. CDR1 and CDR2 (germline): SGHTA, FQGNSA. V usage is TRBV7-2 and J usage is TRBJ2-7; 10 nucleotides match TRBD1. This clonotype originated in a man older than 75 with COVID-19, enrolled during active disease. Sequencing was done on a sample of peripheral blood. CDR3 in amino acids: CASSSRDRGVYEQYF. CDR3 bases: TGTGCCAGCAGCTCCCGGGACAGGGGTGTCTACGAGCAGTACTTC.